This TCR beta chain was captured by sequencing in a study of Ad26.COV2.S vaccination and SARS-CoV-2 variants. Clones were sequenced by immunoSEQ multiplex PCR, and TCRdb holds only the in-frame ones, with some missing. Of around 300,000 clones listed, around 88% were seen once; the top ten hold roughly 10%. Treatment here: roughly 18 received Ad26.COV2.S at low or high dose, single or two shots; roughly five received placebo; per-sample allocation not given. Samples were taken on day 63 after the first vaccine or placebo injection. Germline values: CDR1 MNHEY, CDR2 SMNVEV (reference sequence). This CDR3 has 16 residues. V gave up 10 bases and J gave up 4 bases, with 24 bases separating them.

This clonotype was obtained from a person aged 18 to 59 who received the Ad26.COV2.S COVID-19 vaccine or a placebo. The sequences come from peripheral blood, collected in a trial of Ad26.COV2.S vaccine versus placebo. This chain uses TRBV27 with TRBJ2-3, with D tentatively TRBD2 (6 bases). The CDR3 DNA follows: TGTGCCACCCGGGGGTGGTCAGGGCGGGACGCAGATACGCAGTATTTT. It translates to CATRGWSGRDADTQYF.